This T cell receptor (beta chain) emerged from a study of blood T cells in healthy people across ages (dated by TCRdb to 2015 to 2017). Regarding the research as a whole: In model experiments, roughly one uniquely barcoded TCR beta cDNA molecule per two T cells was captured by template switching. Using the same blood draw, the study looked at two additional independent replicas of 1 million unique cDNA reads for two donors, one aged 18 to 29 and the other aged 80 or older. Donors were grouped into four age groups: young (average roughly 17 years), middle-aged (39), aged (around 66) and long-lived (about 82). To avoid experimental bias, donors of different ages were randomly spread across the sequencing lanes. To track age-related changes in TCR beta repertoire diversity, the study relied on deep sequencing normalized with unique cDNA molecular identifiers. The paper's findings and limits, for the study overall: Conclusive comparison of naive and antigen-experienced compartments was prevented by the profiling of bulk unsorted PBMCs. The percentage of naive T cells measured by flow cytometry correlated strongly with observed TCR beta diversity. Compared with the aged group, the long-lived group had more naive CD4+ T cells, fewer expanded clones and increased TCR diversity, suggesting age selection. Donor CMV infection status was unknown, potentially confounding age-related changes in expanded clonotypes. Total diversity estimates from one million sequenced T cells were considered lower bounds and underestimates. Observed TCR beta diversity per million T cells fell roughly linearly with age, and a significant reduction was already apparent by age roughly 41.

This clonotype has more than one count but fewer than ten. Its antigen remains undetermined. No base quality information exists; no much larger clone differs at one position. V loses 3 bases at its end and J loses 0 bases; junction bases beyond the gene matches: 4. The CDR3 sequence holds 15 residues, the cysteine and phenylalanine included. Only CDR3 DNA is held: 45 bases, read in frame from base 1. The germline V gene (reference sequence) gives CDR1 as DFQATT and CDR2 as SNEGSKA. Systemically healthy Caucasian individuals from Russia, 35 to 40 in total and aged about 6 to 100 years, were included as donors. Ten milliliters of peripheral blood were drawn from each donor into EDTA-treated Vacutainer tubes. Ficoll-Paque density-gradient centrifugation was used to isolate PBMCs, with at least 7 million per sample. Trizol reagent was used to extract total RNA from PBMCs, with at least 5.5 micrograms per sample. For every donor, flow cytometry on a PBMC aliquot measured the percentage of naive CD45RAhigh/CD27high T cells.

To prepare the library, 5' RACE was applied. The sequencer listed for this sample is Illumina HiSeq 2500. The second PCR ran for about 6 to 11 cycles and used a J-beta primer mix along with a sample-barcoded 5' primer. A template-switch 5' adaptor carrying 12 random nucleotides introduced a unique molecular identifier onto each TCR beta cDNA molecule. Each sample yielded at least 3 million CDR3-containing paired-end reads. The Mint cDNA synthesis kit, primed by a TRBC-specific oligonucleotide, was used to synthesize first-strand cDNA from all RNA. Following uracil-DNA glycosylase treatment, all cDNA underwent a first 18-cycle PCR with the universal primers M1SS and BC2_uni_R. In the source study's methods: Each sample was normalized by randomly selecting 1 million high-quality reads, each carrying a distinct molecular identifier. Instead of being binned into consensus sequences, reads that shared molecular identifiers were thrown out. CDR3 identification, clonotype clustering and error correction used MiTCR with a Q25 quality threshold and the strictest error-elimination algorithm. A nonparametric unseen species model with Euler transformation was used to estimate a lower bound on total TCR beta diversity. TCRdb reprocessing: public reads trimmed at Q25 with fastp, clones called with MiXCR, in-frame beta chains kept. Every CDR3 protein is listed once, alongside the most common genes and DNA of its rows. The authors' filters were not applied to this entry. This sample comprises 550,000 to 750,000 distinct CDR3 sequences, more than 20% of them detected only once. The ten largest clonotypes hold 3.6% of the sample.

The clonotype was recovered from a man in his 70s in good health. The sample taken for sequencing was blood. The chain employs TRBV20-1 and TRBJ2-3, with TRBD2 matching 9 junction bases. The DNA sequence reads TGCAGTGCTAGCCTAGCGGGAACTAGCACAGATACGCAGTATTTT. Its product reads: CSASLAGTSTDTQYF.